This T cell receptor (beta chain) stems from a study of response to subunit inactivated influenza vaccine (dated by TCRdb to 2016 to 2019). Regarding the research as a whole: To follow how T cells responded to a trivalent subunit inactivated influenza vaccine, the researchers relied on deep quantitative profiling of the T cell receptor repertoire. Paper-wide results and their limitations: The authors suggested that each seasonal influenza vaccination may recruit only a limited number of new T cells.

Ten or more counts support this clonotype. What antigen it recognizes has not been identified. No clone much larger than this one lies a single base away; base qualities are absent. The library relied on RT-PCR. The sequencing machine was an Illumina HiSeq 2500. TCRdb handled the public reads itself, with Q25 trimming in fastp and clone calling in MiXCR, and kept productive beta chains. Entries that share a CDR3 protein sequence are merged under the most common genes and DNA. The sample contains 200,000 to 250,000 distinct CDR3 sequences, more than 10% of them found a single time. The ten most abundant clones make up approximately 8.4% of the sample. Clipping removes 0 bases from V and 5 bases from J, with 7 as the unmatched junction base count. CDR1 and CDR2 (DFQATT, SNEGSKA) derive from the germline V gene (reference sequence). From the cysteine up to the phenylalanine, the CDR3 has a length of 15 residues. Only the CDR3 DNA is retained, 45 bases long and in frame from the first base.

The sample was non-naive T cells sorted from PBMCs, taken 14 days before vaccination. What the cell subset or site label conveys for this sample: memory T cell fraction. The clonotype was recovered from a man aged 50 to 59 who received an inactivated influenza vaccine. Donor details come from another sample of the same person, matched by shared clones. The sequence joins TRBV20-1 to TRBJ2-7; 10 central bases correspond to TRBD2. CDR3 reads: CSARDPRLAGDEQYF. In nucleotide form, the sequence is TGCAGTGCTAGAGATCCTAGACTAGCGGGCGACGAGCAGTACTTC.